Listed here is a single T cell receptor beta chain. Antigen: not known. Per germline, CDR1 LGHNA and CDR2 YNFKEQ. This CDR3 has 16 residues. The template-switching step introduced UMIs that carried a 6-nucleotide sample barcode. TCRdb reprocessed the 5' RACE reads, with one entry per CDR3 protein and no DNA. The sample holds 110,000 to 150,000 distinct CDR3 sequences. This sample was included in a study of monozygotic twins with inflammatory bowel disease. General study results and limits: Lower sharing of clonotypes with other individuals was seen in IBD patients than in healthy twins. This was most marked in patients showing signs of disease activity.

The chain couples TRBV4-2 to TRBJ2-1; the D gene TCRdb calls, TRBD2, cannot be checked with no DNA. The sample was blood. This sequence originates from a human donor with ulcerative colitis or Crohn's disease, or a healthy co-twin of an affected twin (not recorded which). The CDR3 sequence: CASSQENRRVYNEQFF.